The rows below give T cell receptor beta chains drawn from one sample of a study of identical twins. TCRdb re-derived calls from the 5' RACE reads in MiXCR, one entry per CDR3 protein. The table includes approximately 220,000 distinct CDR3 sequences, roughly 10% detected once. Input material: memory (CD45RO+) T cells sorted from blood. These receptors all come from a woman aged 18 to 35 in good health. Each CDR3 is given with its conserved first and last residue. D genes are given only for firm matches. Size is stated for part of the rows, as once, few or many counts, or as a class when the clone is expanded.

clone_size	v_call	j_call	d_call	cdr3_aa	cdr3_nt
few	TRBV20-1	TRBJ2-5	-	CSARWGIGETQYF	TGCAGTGCTAGATGGGGGATAGGAGAGACCCAGTACTTC
-	TRBV4-3	TRBJ2-1	-	CASSQDPFMDEQFF	TGCGCCAGCAGCCAAGATCCCTTTATGGATGAGCAGTTCTTC
-	TRBV30	TRBJ2-7	-	CAWSVATARVEQYF	TGTGCCTGGAGTGTAGCCACCGCCAGGGTCGAGCAGTACTTC
-	TRBV6-5	TRBJ1-5	-	CASSYDTARNPQHF	TGTGCCAGCAGTTACGACACCGCTAGGAATCCCCAGCATTTT
-	TRBV5-1	TRBJ1-1	-	CASSPPVQGGDTEAFF	TGCGCCAGCAGCCCTCCCGTACAGGGAGGGGACACTGAAGCTTTCTTT
-	TRBV9	TRBJ2-2	TRBD2	CASSPPSGRALSGELFF	TGTGCCAGCAGCCCTCCTAGCGGGAGGGCCCTTTCCGGGGAGCTGTTTTTT
few	TRBV20-1	TRBJ1-1	-	CSARPTVEAFF	TGCAGTGCTAGACCTACAGTCGAAGCTTTCTTT
many	TRBV4-3	TRBJ2-7	-	CASSPGRVRASYEQYF	TGCGCCAGCAGCCCAGGCAGGGTCAGGGCCTCCTACGAGCAGTACTTC
-	TRBV11-2	TRBJ2-6	TRBD1	CASSLGRTGIITGANVLTF	TGTGCCAGCAGCTTAGGAAGGACAGGGATCATTACGGGGGCCAACGTCCTGACTTTC
few	TRBV4-3	TRBJ2-5	-	CASSQDYSPPYQETQYF	TGCGCCAGCAGCCAAGACTACTCTCCTCCATACCAAGAGACCCAGTACTTC
few	TRBV12-3/TRBV12-4	TRBJ1-4	-	CASSFQRRGVRLFF	TGTGCCAGCAGTTTCCAGAGGCGGGGGGTACGGCTGTTTTTT
many	TRBV20-1	TRBJ2-1	TRBD2	CSARSAGGAGEEQFF	TGCAGTGCTAGGTCCGCGGGAGGAGCGGGAGAGGAGCAGTTCTTC
-	TRBV12-3/TRBV12-4	TRBJ2-2	TRBD2	CASNTAAGAGELFF	TGTGCCAGCAATACCGCGGCGGGGGCCGGGGAGCTGTTTTTT
many	TRBV12-3/TRBV12-4	TRBJ2-5	-	CASSYLETQYF	TGTGCCAGCAGTTACCTAGAGACCCAGTACTTC
-	TRBV20-1	TRBJ1-1	-	CSSGPQGTEAFF	TGCAGTTCGGGCCCCCAGGGGACTGAAGCTTTCTTT
few	TRBV7-9	TRBJ1-1	-	CASSLLIMNTEAFF	TGTGCCAGCAGCCTCCTAATAATGAACACTGAAGCTTTCTTT
many	TRBV2	TRBJ2-3	-	CASRAFEVRGDTQYF	TGTGCCAGCAGAGCTTTCGAAGTACGGGGGGATACGCAGTATTTT
-	TRBV13	TRBJ2-4	TRBD2	CASSLTSGGLLAKNIQYF	TGTGCCAGCAGCTTAACTAGCGGGGGGCTTCTAGCCAAAAACATTCAGTACTTC
many	TRBV29-1	TRBJ1-1	-	CSVFRNTEAFF	TGCAGCGTTTTCAGGAACACTGAAGCTTTCTTT
-	TRBV20-1	TRBJ1-6	-	CSARDQDLVNSPLHF	TGCAGTGCTAGAGATCAAGACTTAGTTAATTCACCCCTCCACTTT
many	TRBV5-1	TRBJ2-3	-	CASSGDMRTQYF	TGCGCCAGCAGCGGAGACATGCGGACGCAGTATTTT
-	TRBV6-1	TRBJ2-7	TRBD1	CASKTTDSTGLEQYF	TGTGCCAGCAAAACGACCGACTCGACAGGGCTCGAGCAGTACTTC
many	TRBV27	TRBJ2-1	TRBD2	CASSPLAARSAAYNEQFF	TGTGCCAGCAGTCCACTAGCGGCGAGATCCGCGGCCTACAATGAGCAGTTCTTC
many	TRBV20-1	TRBJ2-1	-	CSASGSSYNEQFF	TGCAGTGCTAGCGGGAGCTCCTACAATGAGCAGTTCTTC
-	TRBV6-1	TRBJ1-1	TRBD1	CASLRGLTNTEAFF	TGTGCCAGCTTAAGGGGGCTTACGAACACTGAAGCTTTCTTT
many	TRBV5-1	TRBJ1-2	TRBD1	CASSLVQGDPYGYTF	TGCGCCAGCAGCTTGGTCCAGGGGGACCCATATGGCTACACCTTC
few	TRBV27	TRBJ1-2	TRBD1	CASSPRDRPNYGYTF	TGTGCCAGCAGTCCGCGGGACAGGCCGAACTATGGCTACACCTTC
few	TRBV5-1	TRBJ2-5	-	CASSLGGGLTTSQYF	TGCGCCAGCAGCTTGGGAGGGGGACTCACCACGTCCCAGTACTTC
few	TRBV18	TRBJ2-4	TRBD1	CASSRGQGEGQYF	TGTGCCAGCTCACGGGGACAGGGCGAAGGCCAGTACTTC
many	TRBV12-3/TRBV12-4	TRBJ1-1	-	CASSLGTREAFF	TGTGCCAGCAGTTTAGGGACCCGTGAAGCTTTCTTT
few	TRBV10-1	TRBJ2-1	TRBD1	CASSAWGQGRDNEQFF	TGCGCCAGCAGCGCGTGGGGACAGGGCCGGGACAATGAGCAGTTCTTC
many	TRBV7-9	TRBJ1-6	-	CASSFLGKYSPLHF	TGTGCCAGCAGCTTCCTCGGGAAGTATTCACCCCTCCACTTT
-	TRBV20-1	TRBJ2-7	-	CSARGDSYYEQYF	TGCAGTGCTCGCGGGGACAGCTACTACGAGCAGTACTTC
few	TRBV4-3	TRBJ1-2	-	CASSQVESGYGYTF	TGCGCCAGCAGCCAAGTCGAGTCGGGGTATGGCTACACCTTC
few	TRBV29-1	TRBJ2-3	-	CSVEGAGDTQYF	TGCAGCGTTGAGGGGGCCGGAGATACGCAGTATTTT
-	TRBV3-1	TRBJ1-1	-	CASSQKGGGLVAFF	TGTGCCAGCAGCCAAAAGGGCGGGGGTCTCGTAGCTTTCTTT
many	TRBV20-1	TRBJ2-7	-	CSAHHGEFYEQYF	TGCAGTGCTCATCACGGGGAGTTTTACGAGCAGTACTTC
many	TRBV7-2	TRBJ1-2	TRBD1	CASSLWRGPNYGYTF	TGTGCCAGCAGCTTATGGAGGGGGCCCAACTATGGCTACACCTTC
few	TRBV20-1	TRBJ2-1	TRBD2	CSAKGLAGYNEQFF	TGCAGTGCGAAAGGACTAGCGGGGTACAATGAGCAGTTCTTC
-	TRBV5-5	TRBJ2-5	TRBD2	CASSSTSGRNWETQYF	TGTGCCAGCAGTTCGACTAGCGGGAGAAATTGGGAGACCCAGTACTTC
few	TRBV20-1	TRBJ2-1	TRBD1	CSAPGQGASEQFF	TGCAGTGCTCCTGGACAGGGGGCATCGGAGCAGTTCTTC
many	TRBV10-3	TRBJ2-7	TRBD2	CAISGLAGSYEQYF	TGTGCCATCAGTGGACTAGCGGGCTCCTACGAGCAGTACTTC
-	TRBV28	TRBJ2-7	TRBD2	CASSLLAGVIYEQYF	TGTGCCAGCAGTTTACTGGCGGGGGTCATCTACGAGCAGTACTTC
many	TRBV10-3	TRBJ2-1	-	CAISNEYEQFF	TGTGCCATCAGTAACGAGTATGAGCAGTTCTTC
few	TRBV7-2	TRBJ1-4	TRBD1	CASSRDRGRVEKLFF	TGTGCCAGCAGCCGTGACAGGGGGAGAGTTGAAAAACTGTTTTTT
-	TRBV20-1	TRBJ2-3	-	CSVTQPRGTDTQYF	TGCAGTGTGACTCAACCGAGGGGCACAGATACGCAGTATTTT
few	TRBV7-2	TRBJ2-7	-	CASSSAPGYEQYF	TGTGCCAGCAGCTCTGCTCCGGGATACGAGCAGTACTTC
few	TRBV9	TRBJ1-2	-	CASSVGRYGYTF	TGTGCCAGCAGCGTAGGACGCTATGGCTACACCTTC
many	TRBV10-3	TRBJ2-3	-	CAISDAVDSPTTDTQYF	TGTGCCATCAGTGATGCAGTGGACTCTCCAACCACAGATACGCAGTATTTT
-	TRBV19	TRBJ2-7	TRBD1	CASRRGTDSYEQYF	TGTGCCAGTAGACGTGGGACAGACTCCTACGAGCAGTACTTC
-	TRBV5-1	TRBJ2-2	-	CASSLGTGSSYTGELFF	TGCGCCAGCAGCTTGGGGACCGGGAGTTCCTACACCGGGGAGCTGTTTTTT
few	TRBV29-1	TRBJ2-7	-	CSVVRGARYEQYF	TGCAGCGTTGTTCGGGGGGCGAGATACGAGCAGTACTTC
few	TRBV12-3/TRBV12-4	TRBJ2-7	TRBD2	CASSPLAGVLGGEQYF	TGTGCCAGCAGTCCTTTAGCGGGAGTACTTGGGGGCGAGCAGTACTTC
many	TRBV10-1	TRBJ2-1	-	CASSDPTSSGIEQFF	TGCGCCAGCAGTGACCCTACTAGTTCAGGGATTGAGCAGTTCTTC
few	TRBV11-1	TRBJ1-2	-	CASSLTGWSYGYTF	TGTGCCAGCAGCTTGACAGGTTGGAGCTATGGCTACACCTTC
-	TRBV6-5	TRBJ2-7	-	CASSYEPRSYEQYF	TGTGCCAGCAGTTACGAACCGAGATCCTACGAGCAGTACTTC
many	TRBV6-5	TRBJ2-1	TRBD2	CASSYAGGWSYNEQFF	TGTGCCAGCAGTTATGCGGGGGGATGGTCCTACAATGAGCAGTTCTTC
few	TRBV10-1	TRBJ2-7	TRBD2	CASSDRTSGGYEQYF	TGCGCCAGCAGTGACCGGACTAGCGGGGGTTACGAGCAGTACTTC
-	TRBV20-1	TRBJ2-1	TRBD2	CSAGPSGGGTNEQFF	TGCAGTGCTGGACCTAGCGGGGGGGGGACGAATGAGCAGTTCTTC